These 16 T cell receptor beta chains were all obtained from the same sample, sequenced in a study of cytomegalovirus exposure and HLA in healthy donors. Use of 60 Vbeta and 13 Jbeta primers characterized the PCR. The data were produced by immunoSEQ multiplex PCR, yet TCRdb's version contains in-frame clones alone and is incomplete. There are under 150,000 clones in the sample; 82% occur only once, and approximately 2.4% lies in the top ten. The source material was PBMCs. Every receptor here comes from a male donor in good health and CMV-seronegative.

The chain joins TRBV7-8 to TRBJ1-1; 9 nucleotides align to TRBD1. Per germline, CDR1 SGHVS and CDR2 FQNEAQ. The junction had 14 bases not matched to a gene; V was cut back by 5 bases and J by 7 bases. The CDR3 is made up of 16 amino acids. This CDR3 is CASSASRTGVRGEAFF. The CDR3 DNA follows: TGTGCCAGCAGCGCAAGCCGGACAGGGGTCCGGGGTGAAGCTTTCTTT.

This clone was observed a handful of times. The rearrangement joins TRBV4-3 to TRBJ2-3, with TRBD2 matching over 11 bases. Germline CDR1 reads LGHNA; CDR2 reads YSLEER. The CDR3 sequence is 16 residues long. With 1 base clipped from V and 3 bases from J, the junction kept 3 bases outside the gene matches. CDR3 in amino acids: CASSQVSGRGTDTQYF. The CDR3 bases are TGCGCCAGCAGCCAAGTTAGCGGGAGGGGTACAGATACGCAGTATTTT.

This clone was detected only once. The V gene is TRBV11-2, the J gene TRBJ1-1; D uncertain. Looked up from germline, CDR1 is SGHAT and CDR2 is FQNNGV. CDR3 length: 15 residues. Trimming shortened V by 1 base and J by 1 base, and 10 bases separated the two germline ends. CDR3 residues: CASSLVVGANTEAFF. In DNA, the CDR3 is TGTGCCAGCAGCTTAGTTGTAGGAGCGAACACTGAAGCTTTCTTT.

The chain joins TRBV28 to TRBJ2-7, with 7 bases matching TRBD2. The CDR3 is 16 residues long. CDR1 is MDHEN and CDR2 is SYDVKM in the germline V gene. V lost 7 bases to trimming and J lost 0 bases; unmatched junction nucleotides: 12. The CDR3 region has the DNA TGTGCCAGCACTAGCGGTCCCCCGCGGGACTCCTACGAGCAGTACTTC. Residues: CASTSGPPRDSYEQYF.

The rearrangement uses TRBV5-6 and TRBJ1-1; D gene ambiguous. Trimming left V 0 bases short and J 0 bases short, with 9 bases between. This CDR3 has 15 residues. Germline CDR1 reads SGHDT; CDR2 reads YYEEEE. CDR3 DNA sequence: TGTGCCAGCAGCTTGGTCCAGGACTTGAACACTGAAGCTTTCTTT. Translation gives CASSLVQDLNTEAFF.

The chain couples TRBV19 to TRBJ1-1; 7 bases align to TRBD1. Germline CDR1 LNHDA, CDR2 SQIVND (reference sequence). The CDR3 is 14 amino acids. Trimming cost V 4 bases and J 6 bases; bases outside gene matches: 8. The CDR3 spells CASSKQRTGAEAFF. As DNA, the CDR3 is TGTGCCAGTAGTAAACAAAGAACAGGGGCTGAAGCTTTCTTT.

The chain couples TRBV11-2 to TRBJ2-7, with 10 bases identical to TRBD2. Looked up from germline, CDR1 is SGHAT and CDR2 is FQNNGV. This CDR3 comprises 14 residues. The ends lost 2 bases at V and 4 bases at J; junction bases unmatched: 2. CDR3 in amino acids: CASSLPAGGYEQYF. Written as DNA, the CDR3 is TGTGCCAGCAGCTTACCAGCGGGAGGGTACGAGCAGTACTTC.

This chain links TRBV14 with TRBJ2-2; possibly TRBD2 for D (5 bases). Germline CDR1 reads SGHDN; CDR2 reads FVKESK. The CDR3 is 16 amino acids. V lost 4 bases, J lost 2 bases, and 14 bases lay in between. The CDR3 DNA sequence: TGTGCCAGCAGCCGTGGGTTTGCTAGCAACACCGGGGAGCTGTTTTTT. Translated, it gives CASSRGFASNTGELFF.

The V and J genes are TRBV29-1 and TRBJ2-1; TRBD2 might be the D (6 bases). This CDR3 region has 13 residues. Trimming removed 7 bases at V and 3 bases at J, with 13 bases between. CDR1 is SQVTM, CDR2 ANQGSEA, per germline. CDR3 loop: CSGRAADYNEQFF. DNA of the CDR3: TGCAGCGGGAGGGCGGCAGACTACAATGAGCAGTTCTTC.

The chain couples TRBV9 to TRBJ1-1; D remains ambiguous. Deletions cut 0 bases from V and 4 bases from J, with 19 bases between. Germline V gene lookup returns CDR1 SGDLS and CDR2 YYNGEE. The CDR3 length is 17 residues. CDR3 bases: TGTGCCAGCAGCGTAGACGGAGTGGGAGAGGGAGGCACTGAAGCTTTCTTT. Residues: CASSVDGVGEGGTEAFF.

The chain employs TRBV4-3 and TRBJ2-1, with TRBD2 matching over 7 bases. The J segment lost 5 bases and the V segment lost 0 bases, leaving 7 bases of the junction unmatched. Germline V gene lookup returns CDR1 LGHNA and CDR2 YSLEER. This CDR3 comprises 16 residues. CDR3 DNA sequence: TGCGCCAGCAGCCAAGATGGAGAGGGGAGGGACAATGAGCAGTTCTTC. Amino acid sequence: CASSQDGEGRDNEQFF.

The sample holds a few counts of this clone. V is TRBV4-3 and J is TRBJ1-2; D gene unclear. Germline V gene sequence: CDR1 LGHNA, CDR2 YSLEER. The germline V and J ends were trimmed by 1 base and 5 bases, with 8 bases remaining between them. The length of the CDR3 is 13 residues. CDR3 coding DNA: TGCGCCAGCAGCCAAGGGGAGCTTTATGGCTACACCTTC. Protein: CASSQGELYGYTF.

This clone has only one observation. The V gene is TRBV27, the J gene TRBJ2-7, with TRBD2 matching 7 bases. This CDR3 contains 13 residues. V lost 4 bases and J lost 2; bases outside the gene matches: 2. CDR1 is MNHEY and CDR2 is SMNVEV in the germline V gene (reference sequence). The chain's CDR3 is CASSSGLAYEQYF. The CDR3 DNA is TGTGCCAGCAGTTCAGGACTAGCCTACGAGCAGTACTTC.

The sample holds one count of this clone. The rearrangement joins TRBV10-3 to TRBJ2-2; perhaps TRBD2 as D (5 bases). V shed 2 bases and J shed 1 base, with 8 bases lying between them. Germline V gives CDR1 ENHRY, CDR2 SYGVKD. This CDR3 has 15 residues. The DNA of the CDR3 is TGTGCCATCAGTGAGCCGGGGAAGAACACCGGGGAGCTGTTTTTT. Its protein product is CAISEPGKNTGELFF.

This chain joins TRBV29-1 and TRBJ1-5; D might be TRBD1 (5 bases). There are 12 residues in the CDR3. Per the germline V gene, CDR1 is SQVTM and CDR2 is ANQGSEA. V was shortened by 6 bases and J by 7 bases, with 13 bases between the two germline ends. CDR3 protein: CSVSRENQPQHF. CDR3 DNA sequence: TGCAGCGTCTCCAGGGAAAACCAGCCCCAGCATTTT. Using reference TRBV29-1 and TRBJ1-5 for the parts outside the CDR3, the full variable domain is SAVISQKPSRDICQRGTSLTIQCQVDSQVTMMFWYRQQPGQSLTLIATANQGSEATYESGFVIDKFPISRPNLTFSTLTVSNMSPEDSSIYLCSVSRENQPQHFGDGTRLSIL.

The chain couples TRBV28 to TRBJ1-5; 10 nucleotides line up with TRBD1. Losses at the gene ends were 6 bases for V and 2 bases for J; bases not matched to a gene: 1. CDR1 and CDR2 from the germline V gene are MDHEN and SYDVKM. CDR3 length: 14 amino acids. CDR3 sequence reads: CASRGTGGNQPQHF. Here the CDR3 DNA reads TGTGCCAGCAGAGGGACAGGGGGCAATCAGCCCCAGCATTTT.